This record looks at one T cell receptor beta chain sequence and its context. Its recognized antigen is unknown. Qualities for individual bases were not recorded, and no much larger clone is one base off. The sample is drawn from a study of cytomegalovirus exposure and HLA in healthy donors (dated by TCRdb to about 2017). In terms of the full investigation: According to an earlier analysis of 587 of the donors, 150 million to 200 million T cells yielded 90 million to 140 million unique TCR beta sequences and about 300 Gb of sequence data. Roughly 300 gigabases of sequencing data and approximately 80 million unique TCR sequences were included in an early release covering about 700 HLA-typed donors. Of the approximately 400 genotyped donors, around 81% fell in the genetic ancestry cluster associated with self-reported Caucasian donors. The study aimed to test whether signatures of past pathogen exposure could be identified by cataloging public T cell receptors. The T cell repertoires of around 670 subjects were profiled by immunosequencing and related to cytomegalovirus serostatus. Along with the roughly 700-subject first cohort, a separate validation cohort of over a hundred different subjects was used. To predict cytomegalovirus infection status, the study combined high-throughput TCR immunosequencing, statistical association of individual TCRs with disease status, and machine learning. In a later analysis, previously published TCR beta repertoires from 600 to 850 donors were re-analyzed and high-resolution HLA genotyping was added so that TCR occurrence patterns could be studied. Rather than using new phenotypic data, the later analysis identified candidate immune exposures from TCR beta sequences and from how often those sequences occurred across donors. An earlier analysis of roughly 600 of the donors used high-throughput TCR beta sequencing to judge whether each TCR beta V gene segment behaved as functional or pseudogenic. Alongside the repertoire data, information on donor age, sex, ethnicity and CMV serostatus was compiled. In a later genetic analysis, genome-wide SNP genotypes for 398 of the 666 donors were used, and that subset was treated as a discovery cohort. All discovery cohort repertoires had been generated on a single sequencing platform. Both class I and class II loci were covered by HLA typing, at four-digit resolution. The number of donors typed differed by locus, with roughly 629-640 for A, B, C, DRB1 and DQB1, roughly 520 for DQA1, 600 to 610 for DPA1, and some 440 for DPB1. Four to six DR-DQ haplotypes were handled as single units for association and clustering because linkage in the cohort was strong. Across some 400 genotyped donors of the cohort, an average of roughly 250,000 unique TCR beta nucleotide sequences per donor were sequenced, and roughly 17% of those sequences were non-productive. On the study overall, not on this receptor specifically: Around 16 rarely observed V segments, including chromosome 9 orphons, were excluded from the earlier analysis of approximately 600 of the donors because counts were too low. A total of some 180 TCR beta chains were listed by the study as associated with cytomegalovirus. An earlier analysis of several hundred of the donors showed that most TCR beta V segments appeared in productive rearrangements either about 90% or about 30% of the time, which broadly matched IMGT annotations. In a later analysis, HLA-associated TCR beta chains showed more clonal expansion and lower generation probabilities than non-associated chains that were equally common. A few of the identified cytomegalovirus-associated TCR beta chains were confirmed in vitro to be specific for cytomegalovirus antigens. Correlated functional status among segregating V segments might reflect linkage disequilibrium, but an unknown experimental factor could not be ruled out. In a later analysis, several top co-occurrence clusters were reported to appear linked to parvovirus B19, influenza, CMV and Epstein-Barr virus. A later genetic analysis reported fewer N-insertions in productive TCRs among donors in an Asian-associated ancestry cluster than the roughly 690-donor mean. This cohort had only TCR beta chains sequenced, and the lack of alpha or paired-chain data limited which features could be detected. Roughly uniform sequencing depth across donors was assumed in presence/absence analyses, although this assumption may not hold. V-gene and J-gene trimming of TCR beta chains was associated with a missense DCLRE1C variant in a later genetic analysis, and the association was replicated in an independent cohort. Assigning TCR associations to individual alleles was difficult when HLA alleles, especially DR and DQ, strongly co-occurred. Specific HLA alleles were associated with roughly 17,000 TCR beta sequences at a false discovery rate of 0.05 in a later analysis. According to a later analysis, TCR association rates differed among HLA loci, with DRB1 alleles showing the most associated TCRs and HLA-C alleles showing the fewest. In a later analysis, most CMV-associated TCR beta chains were found to appear HLA-restricted, with HLA associations seemingly driven largely by CMV exposure. The classifier was reported to diagnose cytomegalovirus status with high specificity and sensitivity in both the original and validation cohorts. Because HLA typing was missing for some donors at each locus, association tests included only the typed subset. The 87-base-pair reads could not distinguish some IMGT-functional V segments, including TRBV6-2 and TRBV6-3, so those segments were excluded. The authors suggested that the approach could potentially be generalized to other disease states and immunological phenotypes. A cluster of highly shared sequence variants was judged likely to be a technical artifact of the sequencing pipeline. Across donors, most TCR sequences were observed very rarely, whereas some public TCRs were present in many individuals. CMV serostatus was the only immune exposure information available for the cohort. A further reported finding was that TCR beta sequences accurately predicted the HLA-A and HLA-B alleles for most subjects in the first cohort.

The CDR3 covers 13 residues, taking in both the cysteine and the phenylalanine. The CDR3 DNA has 39 bases and is translated from base 1. Based on the germline V gene (reference sequence), the CDR1 and CDR2 sequences are LNHDA and SQIVND. V trim: 3 bases; J trim: 8 bases; unmatched bases: 5. Libraries came from the immunoSEQ multiplex PCR assay. For the multiplex PCR, a mixture combining 60 forward primers for TCR Vbeta segments and 13 reverse primers for TCR Jbeta segments was used. The CDR3 region of rearranged TCR beta genes was amplified from genomic DNA by a multiplex PCR assay. On the Illumina HiSeq System, the amplified TCR beta libraries were sequenced as 87-base-pair reads. Under the source paper's analysis protocol: A later analysis tallied 75 million to 95 million unique TCR beta chains across the 666 repertoires, and approximately 12 million of those chains were shared by two or more donors. To remove PCR and sequencing errors, raw reads were error-corrected and collapsed into unique sequences using a nearest-neighbor algorithm that merged closely related sequences. To assign V, D and J gene segments, CDR3 sequences were aligned to IMGT reference sequences. For a sequence to be retained, a match of at least six nucleotides was required to both a V gene segment and a J gene segment. Rearrangements were classified as productive when the CDR3 lacked stop codons and remained in frame with V and J, and all other rearrangements were classified as non-productive. CDR3 was defined according to IMGT convention as the region running from the second conserved V-encoded cysteine to the conserved J-encoded phenylalanine. In an earlier analysis of some 550 of the donors, sequences lacking an unambiguous match to a single V gene segment were excluded. An earlier analysis of 587 of the donors called V segments functional above 56.7% productive rearrangements and segregating when the between-donor standard deviation exceeded 5%. A statistical classification framework was developed to diagnose cytomegalovirus status using the catalog of TCR beta chain sequences. A later analysis assigned V and J genes by comparing TCR nucleotide sequences with IMGT/GENE-DB human TR gene sequences. Using the TCRdist pipeline, a later analysis assigned CDR3 sequences along with most-parsimonious VDJ recombination scenarios. In a later analysis, each TCR beta chain was defined by its CDR3 amino acid sequence together with its V-gene family, and reads without a unique V-gene family were excluded. To address suspected cross-contamination and a sequencing artifact, a later analysis removed over 500 highly shared, low-generation-probability nucleotide sequences. In a later analysis, a clonal expansion index for each public chain was calculated from normalized within-repertoire ranks of inferred template counts. Generation probabilities in a later analysis came from a VDJ recombination model fitted to out-of-frame rearrangements, and those results were checked against IGoR. In a later analysis, hypergeometric tests were used to score TCR-TCR, TCR-HLA and TCR-CMV co-occurrence, with a repertoire-size bias correction applied to TCR pairs. In a later analysis, false discovery rates were estimated by permuting HLA or CMV assignments 20 times. In a later analysis, co-occurring TCRs were grouped using DBSCAN, and TCRdist sequence similarity was added for clustering within HLA-allele-positive subsets. For co-occurrence clustering, repertoires with fewer than 30,000 or more than 120,000 public chains were excluded, along with five repertoires with anomalous nucleotide sharing. This immuneACCESS table, as held by TCRdb, lists in-frame sequences with V and J called but not all clones. Of the missing ones, under half trace to an unresolved V gene in checked studies; the others have no known cause. Clonal size and the V and J genes are those of that table, whereas D and trimming came from the DNA. The sample records approximately 110,000 clones, 15% of which are singletons. The top ten constitute 1.9% of the sample.

The cohort comprised around 690 healthy bone marrow donors. All cohort members were sampled while nominally healthy, although unrecorded immune exposures were likely present. The donor was CMV seronegative and was included in the group of 352 seronegative cohort members. A peripheral blood sample was provided by each donor, and peripheral blood mononuclear cells were used for TCR beta sequencing. The Qiagen DNeasy Blood Extraction Kit was used to extract genomic DNA from the blood cell samples. The sample taken for sequencing was PBMCs. The receptor's source is a woman aged 18-29 years in good health and CMV-seronegative. This chain joins TRBV19 to TRBJ1-2, and TRBD1 aligns with 8 junction nucleotides. This receptor has the CDR3 CASSMTGTGGYTF. The DNA sequence is as follows: TGTGCCAGTAGTATGACCGGGACAGGCGGCTACACCTTC.